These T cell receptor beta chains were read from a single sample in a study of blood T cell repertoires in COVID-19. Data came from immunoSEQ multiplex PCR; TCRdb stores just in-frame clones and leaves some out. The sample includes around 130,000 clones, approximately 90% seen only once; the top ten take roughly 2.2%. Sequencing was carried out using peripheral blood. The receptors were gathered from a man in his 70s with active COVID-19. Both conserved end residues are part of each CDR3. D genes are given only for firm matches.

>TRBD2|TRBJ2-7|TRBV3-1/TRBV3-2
TGTGCCAGCAGCCAGGGGGCTTGGACTAGCGGGAGGACTCGCGAGCAGTACTTC
CASSQGAWTSGRTREQYF
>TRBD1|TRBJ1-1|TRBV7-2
TGTGCCAGCAGCAGGACAGGGTACACTGAAGCTTTCTTT
CASSRTGYTEAFF
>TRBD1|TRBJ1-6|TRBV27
TGTGCCAGCAGCCGAACCGGGACAGTCAATAATTCACCCCTCCACTTT
CASSRTGTVNNSPLHF
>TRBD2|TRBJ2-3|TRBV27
TGTGCCAGCAGTTCCGAATTAGCGGGAGTGGGCACAGATACGCAGTATTTT
CASSSELAGVGTDTQYF
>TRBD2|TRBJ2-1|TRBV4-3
TGCGCCAGCAGCTCGAGCGGGGGGGGCTCCTACAATGAGCAGTTCTTC
CASSSSGGGSYNEQFF
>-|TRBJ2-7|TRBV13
TGTGCCAGCAGCCCTGGCGGGGTTGGCGGCCACTACGAGCAGTACTTC
CASSPGGVGGHYEQYF
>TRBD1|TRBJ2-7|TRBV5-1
TGCGCCAGCAGCTCCGGGACAGGGTTATCTTACGAGCAGTACTTC
CASSSGTGLSYEQYF
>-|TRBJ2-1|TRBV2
TGTGCCAGCAGTGTCGGAGCATACAATGAGCAGTTCTTC
CASSVGAYNEQFF
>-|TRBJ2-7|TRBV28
TGTGCCAGCAGTTTGGAGCAGGGTCGCTCCTACGAGCAGTACTTC
CASSLEQGRSYEQYF
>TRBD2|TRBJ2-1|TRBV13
TGTGCCAGCAGCCCCGGGACTAGGCCTTACAATGAGCAGTTCTTC
CASSPGTRPYNEQFF
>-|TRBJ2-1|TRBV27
TGTGCCAGCAGTTTGGTGGGAGATTGGAATGAGCAGTTCTTC
CASSLVGDWNEQFF
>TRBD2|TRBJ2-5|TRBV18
TGTGCCAGCTCACCACGGGCTAGCGGCTTTCAAGAGACCCAGTACTTC
CASSPRASGFQETQYF
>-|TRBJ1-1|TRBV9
TGTGCCAGCAGCGTTAGAGGGAACAGCAGAAACACTGAAGCTTTCTTT
CASSVRGNSRNTEAFF
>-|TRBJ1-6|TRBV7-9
TGTGCCAGCAGCTCAGACGACAGGCCAAATTCACCCCTCCACTTT
CASSSDDRPNSPLHF